This is a list of T cell receptor beta chains from one sample in a study of cytomegalovirus exposure and HLA in healthy donors. The repertoire was sequenced with immunoSEQ multiplex PCR; TCRdb's copy has only in-frame clones and lacks some. This sample carries about 80,000 clones, around three quarters of them seen once, and the ten largest clones take about 22%. The sequencing sample was made of PBMCs. Source of these receptors: a woman aged 40-49 years in good health and CMV-seropositive. Each CDR3 is given with its conserved first and last residue.

CASSLLSAGTGGAEGYTF,TRBV28,TRBJ1-2
CASMQYPGLYGYTF,TRBV28,TRBJ1-2
CASSLDRPNSRRVPSYNEQFF,TRBV28,TRBJ2-1
CASSPTGTGNTIYF,TRBV18,TRBJ1-3
CSGRSSDTYNEQFF,TRBV29-1,TRBJ2-1
CSVKRQRDNEQFF,TRBV29-1,TRBJ2-1
CASSFPRTGADRAFF,TRBV13,TRBJ1-1
CASTLSQETQYF,TRBV2,TRBJ2-5
CASSLAGGPTYEQYF,TRBV5-1,TRBJ2-7
CASISGFISGGNTIYF,TRBV5-8,TRBJ1-3
CASSPTGFQPQHF,TRBV6-1,TRBJ1-5
CAWSVGDYPTDTQYF,TRBV30,TRBJ2-3
CASRGGGGVLFNSPLHF,TRBV5-1,TRBJ1-6
CASSITSGSGEQYF,TRBV19,TRBJ2-7
CASSQELLTAYNEQFF,TRBV4-2,TRBJ2-1
CASSLGGLNTEAFF,TRBV6-1,TRBJ1-1
CASSGGSGNEQFF,TRBV13,TRBJ2-1
CASHKGGLNEKLFF,TRBV28,TRBJ1-4
CASSLGGQYLSGELFF,TRBV5-6,TRBJ2-2
CSVAGGPNYGYTF,TRBV29-1,TRBJ1-2
CASSGTSGGPLEQFF,TRBV6-1,TRBJ2-1
CASRGLDTSKNIQYF,TRBV2,TRBJ2-4
CASSSGQISNQPQHF,TRBV5-5,TRBJ1-5
CASTGTGGYEQYF,TRBV2,TRBJ2-7
CASVWGESLWSYEQYF,TRBV7-8,TRBJ2-7
CASSMDRVPTYEQYF,TRBV6-5,TRBJ2-7
CASSPGRDTQYF,TRBV5-1,TRBJ2-3
CASSLRGQPGGEKLFF,TRBV18,TRBJ1-4
CASSLSGHRETLGYTF,TRBV27,TRBJ1-2
CAWSAQGQGVGPLHF,TRBV30,TRBJ1-6
CASSQGGTVFNTEAFF,TRBV6-6,TRBJ1-1
CASSSSRRGSSYEQYF,TRBV7-9,TRBJ2-7
CASSFSGGGRDTEAFF,TRBV27,TRBJ1-1
CSVGHRGSGELFF,TRBV29-1,TRBJ2-2
CASSEGSGGLETQYF,TRBV10-2,TRBJ2-5
CAWKTWNTEAFF,TRBV30,TRBJ1-1
CASSAPRPNYGYTF,TRBV25-1,TRBJ1-2
CASSEARQNSYEQYF,TRBV2,TRBJ2-7
CASSNLPGVTEAFF,TRBV19,TRBJ1-1
CSVTQGALTGELFF,TRBV29-1,TRBJ2-2
CASSLGQGVAETQYF,TRBV5-1,TRBJ2-5
CASSWTGGNGETQYF,TRBV5-1,TRBJ2-5
CASSEEGSSYNSPPHF,TRBV9,TRBJ1-6
CASSLAGTGGVNEKLFF,TRBV7-6,TRBJ1-4
CASSLLAGVSSYEQFF,TRBV13,TRBJ2-1
CATSRPLAGLRDEQFF,TRBV15,TRBJ2-1
CASSYSPGQTNYGYTF,TRBV6-5,TRBJ1-2
CASSPGTSLGGANTEAFF,TRBV5-6,TRBJ1-1
CASSIAGQGAREQYF,TRBV11-2,TRBJ2-7
CASSEGRAPSGNTIYF,TRBV2,TRBJ1-3
CAWYRGPHEEQYF,TRBV30,TRBJ2-7
CASSPKGGTEAFF,TRBV7-7,TRBJ1-1
CAIGTRNEQFF,TRBV19,TRBJ2-1
CASSAGLAGGLSNTQYF,TRBV9,TRBJ2-3
CATSRDRTGAEKLFF,TRBV15,TRBJ1-4
CASSFGGGSSGELFF,TRBV7-2,TRBJ2-2
CASSLFAGVGTDTQYF,TRBV5-6,TRBJ2-3
CASSHGSADTQYF,TRBV13,TRBJ2-3
CARGQDKAFF,TRBV2,TRBJ1-1